This TCR beta chain was obtained from a study of T cell responses to AZD1222 COVID-19 vaccine. In regard to this clone: Its specificity is not known.

Study conclusions and caveats: The donor cohort was predominantly white British with a female majority, and clonal diversity may have been underestimated. Repertoire sampling happened only post peak T cell response. Dominant at 160-218 and 743-854, vaccine-associated CD4 TCRs also spanned spike. At baseline, seropositivity was found in only a handful of AZD1222 recipients.

Here immunoSEQ multiplex PCR was the method, and the copy in TCRdb shows in-frame clones only, minus some. The sample carries more than 80,000 clones, around 90% recorded once. CDR3 length equals 16 residues. Germline CDR1 and CDR2: MNHEY and SVGEGT. Trimming pared 6 bases from V and 0 bases from J, leaving 15 bases between. The rearrangement links TRBV6-2 or TRBV6-3 to TRBJ2-1; D gene ambiguous. Sequencing used peripheral blood, obtained on day 0 of MenACWY control vaccination. The sequence was collected from an adult in good health. The CDR3 reads CASSSRRSRSYNEQFF. For the CDR3, the DNA is TGTGCCAGCAGCTCAAGGCGGTCCCGCTCCTACAATGAGCAGTTCTTC.